This entry concerns a single T cell receptor (beta chain). This sample is drawn from a study of shared clonotypes between healthy human individuals. Study as a whole: Donors had three CD4 naive, three CD4 memory, two CD8 naive and one CD8 memory plate apiece.

Germline loops: CDR1 SNHLY, CDR2 FYNNEI. V was pared by 0 bases and J by 3 bases, with 1 base of the junction left unmatched. The CDR3 contains 15 residues. The method was immunoSEQ multiplex PCR; TCRdb's version includes in-frame clones alone and lacks a portion of them. In the table there are 950,000 to 1,200,000 clones, roughly 80% of which are singletons. The clonotype was recovered from a man aged 18 to 30 in good health. Some clones in this sample may be carry-over from other donors' samples. V gene TRBV2 combines with J gene TRBJ2-5, with TRBD1 identical over 10 bases. The specimen was memory CD4+ T cells from PBMCs. As to subset: CD45RA-negative fraction. The CDR3 loop is CASSEAGTGEETQYF. CDR3 DNA: TGTGCCAGCAGTGAAGCGGGGACAGGGGAAGAGACCCAGTACTTC.